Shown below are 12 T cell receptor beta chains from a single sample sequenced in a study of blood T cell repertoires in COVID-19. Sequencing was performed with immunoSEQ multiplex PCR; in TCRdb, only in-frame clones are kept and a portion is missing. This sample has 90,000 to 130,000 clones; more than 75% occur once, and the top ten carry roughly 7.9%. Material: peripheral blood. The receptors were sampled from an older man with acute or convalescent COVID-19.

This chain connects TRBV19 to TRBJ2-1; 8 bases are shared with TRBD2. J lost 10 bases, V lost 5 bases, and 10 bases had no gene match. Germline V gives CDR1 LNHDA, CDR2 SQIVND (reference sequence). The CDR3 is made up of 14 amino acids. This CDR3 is CASSGTSGIQEQFF. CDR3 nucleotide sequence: TGTGCCAGTAGTGGTACTAGCGGCATCCAGGAGCAGTTCTTC.

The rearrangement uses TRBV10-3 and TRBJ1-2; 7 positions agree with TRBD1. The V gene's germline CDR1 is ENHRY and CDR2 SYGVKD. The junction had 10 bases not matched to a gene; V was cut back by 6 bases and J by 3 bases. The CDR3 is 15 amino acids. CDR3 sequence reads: CAIRTTGARDYGYTF. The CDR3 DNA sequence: TGTGCCATCAGAACCACAGGGGCTCGGGACTATGGCTACACCTTC.

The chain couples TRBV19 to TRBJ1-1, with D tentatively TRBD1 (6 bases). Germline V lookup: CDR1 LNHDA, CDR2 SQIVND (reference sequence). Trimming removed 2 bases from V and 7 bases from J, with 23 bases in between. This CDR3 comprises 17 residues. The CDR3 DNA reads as TGTGCCAGTAGTATACCCCTTCTGCGGGGGGGGCGCGTTGAAGCTTTCTTT. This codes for CASSIPLLRGGRVEAFF.

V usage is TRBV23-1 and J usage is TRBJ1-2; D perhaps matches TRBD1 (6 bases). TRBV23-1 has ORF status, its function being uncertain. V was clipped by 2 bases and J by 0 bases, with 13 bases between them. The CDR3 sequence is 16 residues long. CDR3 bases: TGCGCCAGCAGTCAACAGGGGTCCCCCGCTAACTATGGCTACACCTTC. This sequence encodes CASSQQGSPANYGYTF.

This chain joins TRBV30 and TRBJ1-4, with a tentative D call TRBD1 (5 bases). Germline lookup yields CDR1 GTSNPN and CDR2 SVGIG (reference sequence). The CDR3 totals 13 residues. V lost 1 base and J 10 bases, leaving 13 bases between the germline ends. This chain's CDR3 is CAWSDNGTGKLFF. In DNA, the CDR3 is TGTGCCTGGAGTGACAACGGGACTGGAAAACTGTTTTTT. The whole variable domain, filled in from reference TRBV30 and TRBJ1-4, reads SQTIHQWPATLVQPVGSPLSLECTVEGTSNPNLYWYRQAAGRGLQLLFYSVGIGQISSEVPQNLSASRPQDRQFILSSKKLLLSDSGFYLCAWSDNGTGKLFFGSGTQLSVL.

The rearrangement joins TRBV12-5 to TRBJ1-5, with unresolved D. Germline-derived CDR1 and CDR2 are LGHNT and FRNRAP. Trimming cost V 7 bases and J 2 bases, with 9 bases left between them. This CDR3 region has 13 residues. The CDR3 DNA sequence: TGTGCTAGTGCCCACTTCGGCAATCAGCCCCAGCATTTT. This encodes CASAHFGNQPQHF.

The CDR3 sequence: CASSVGGQKADTQYF. The CDR3 DNA sequence: TGTGCCAGCAGCGTAGGGGGACAGAAGGCAGATACGCAGTATTTT. This chain links TRBV9 with TRBJ2-3, with 7 bases fitting TRBD1. The CDR3 is 15 residues long. From germline, CDR1 is SGDLS and CDR2 YYNGEE. V lost 0 bases, J lost 4 bases, and 5 bases stayed unmatched.

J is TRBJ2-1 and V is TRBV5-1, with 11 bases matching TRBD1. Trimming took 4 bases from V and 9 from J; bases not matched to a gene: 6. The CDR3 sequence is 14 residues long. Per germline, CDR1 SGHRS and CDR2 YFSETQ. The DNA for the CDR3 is TGCGCCAGCAGCGAGGGACAGGGGGGGACTGAGCAGTTCTTC. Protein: CASSEGQGGTEQFF. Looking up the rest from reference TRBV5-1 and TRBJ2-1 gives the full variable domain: KAGVTQTPRYLIKTRGQQVTLSCSPISGHRSVSWYQQTPGQGLQFLFEYFSETQRNKGNFPGRFSGRQFSNSRSEMNVSTLELGDSALYLCASSEGQGGTEQFFGPGTRLTVL.

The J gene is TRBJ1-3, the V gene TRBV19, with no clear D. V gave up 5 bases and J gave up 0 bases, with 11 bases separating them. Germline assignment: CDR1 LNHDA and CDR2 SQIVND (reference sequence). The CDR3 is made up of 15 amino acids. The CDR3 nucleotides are TGTGCCAGTAGTTTTCAGGTCAGCTCTGGAAACACCATATATTTT. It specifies CASSFQVSSGNTIYF. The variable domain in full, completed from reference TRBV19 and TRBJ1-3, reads DGGITQSPKYLFRKEGQNVTLSCEQNLNHDAMYWYRQDPGQGLRLIYYSQIVNDFQKGDIAEGYSVSREKKESFPLTVTSAQKNPTAFYLCASSFQVSSGNTIYFGEGSWLTVV.

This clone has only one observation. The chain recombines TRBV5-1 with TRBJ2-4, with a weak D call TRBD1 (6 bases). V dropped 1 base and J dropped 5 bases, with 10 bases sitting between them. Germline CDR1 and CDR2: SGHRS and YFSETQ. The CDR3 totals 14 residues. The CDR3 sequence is CASSLSGDENIQYF. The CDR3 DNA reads TGCGCCAGCAGCTTGTCAGGGGATGAAAACATTCAGTACTTC.

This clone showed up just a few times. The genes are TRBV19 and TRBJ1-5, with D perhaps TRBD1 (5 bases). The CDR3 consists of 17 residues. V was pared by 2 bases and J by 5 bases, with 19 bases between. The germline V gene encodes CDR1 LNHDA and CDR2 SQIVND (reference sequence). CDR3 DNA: TGTGCCAGTAGTATAATCTACGGTGGGAGGGGAGATCAGCCCCAGCATTTT. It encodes CASSIIYGGRGDQPQHF.

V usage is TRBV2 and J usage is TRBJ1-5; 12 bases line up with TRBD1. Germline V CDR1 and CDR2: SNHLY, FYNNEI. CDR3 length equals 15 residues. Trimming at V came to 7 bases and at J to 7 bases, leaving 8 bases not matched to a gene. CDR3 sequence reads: CASMGQGALGQPQHF. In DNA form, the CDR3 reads TGTGCCAGCATGGGACAGGGGGCTTTGGGGCAGCCCCAGCATTTT.